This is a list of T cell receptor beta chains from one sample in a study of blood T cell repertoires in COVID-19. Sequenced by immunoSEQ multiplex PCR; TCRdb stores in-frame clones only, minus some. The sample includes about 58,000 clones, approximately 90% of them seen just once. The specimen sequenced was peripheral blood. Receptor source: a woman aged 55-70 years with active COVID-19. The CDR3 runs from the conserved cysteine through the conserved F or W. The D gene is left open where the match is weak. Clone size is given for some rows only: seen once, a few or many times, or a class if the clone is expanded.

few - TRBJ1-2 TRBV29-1 CSVEVKGKENGYTF TGCAGCGTTGAAGTGAAGGGGAAGGAGAATGGCTACACCTTC
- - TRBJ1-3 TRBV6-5 CASSLTGSGNTIYF TGTGCCAGCAGCCTGACAGGCTCTGGAAACACCATATATTTT
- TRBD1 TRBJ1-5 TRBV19 CASTPRTGASNQPQHF TGTGCCAGTACCCCCCGGACAGGAGCAAGCAATCAGCCCCAGCATTTT
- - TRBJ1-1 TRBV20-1 CSPRGTEAFF TGCAGCCCCAGGGGCACTGAAGCTTTCTTT
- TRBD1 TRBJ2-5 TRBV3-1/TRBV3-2 CASSGQGRETQYF TGTGCCAGCAGCGGACAGGGAAGAGAGACCCAGTACTTC
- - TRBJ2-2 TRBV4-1 CASSQPIGTSFGAGGELFF TGCGCCAGCAGCCAACCAATCGGCACGTCCTTCGGGGCGGGAGGGGAGCTGTTTTTT
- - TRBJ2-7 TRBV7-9 CASSLAGGNEQYF TGTGCCAGCAGCTTAGCGGGGGGTAACGAGCAGTACTTC
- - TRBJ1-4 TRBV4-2 CASSLNGGQSNEKLFF TGTGCCAGCAGCCTGAATGGAGGGCAAAGTAATGAAAAACTGTTTTTT
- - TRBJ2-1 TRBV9 CASSGATANGQFF TGTGCCAGCAGTGGGGCTACAGCAAATGGGCAGTTCTTC
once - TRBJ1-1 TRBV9 CASTRGRGWGNTEAFF TGTGCCAGCACCCGCGGGAGGGGATGGGGAAACACTGAAGCTTTCTTT
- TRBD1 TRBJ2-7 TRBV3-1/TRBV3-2 CASSQEWTGGSGSYEQYF TGTGCCAGCAGCCAAGAATGGACAGGGGGCTCAGGCTCCTACGAGCAGTACTTC
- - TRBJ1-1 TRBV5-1 CASGGGAPHEAFF TGCGCCAGCGGGGGGGGCGCGCCTCACGAAGCTTTCTTT
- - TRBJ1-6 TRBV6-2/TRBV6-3 CASSSTPSEGFYNSPLHF TGTGCCAGCAGTTCCACCCCCTCGGAGGGGTTCTATAATTCACCCCTCCACTTT
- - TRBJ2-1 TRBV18 CASSPPNYNEQFF TGTGCCAGCTCACCCCCCAACTACAATGAGCAGTTCTTC
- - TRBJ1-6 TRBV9 CASSQTVEGSPLHF TGTGCCAGCAGCCAGACAGTCGAAGGTTCACCCCTCCACTTT
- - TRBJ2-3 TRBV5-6 CASSFIPFSVTSTDTQYF TGTGCCAGCAGCTTTATCCCCTTTAGCGTAACTAGCACAGATACGCAGTATTTT
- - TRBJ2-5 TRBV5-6 CASSSLQLWETQYF TGTGCCAGCAGCTCTCTACAGTTGTGGGAGACCCAGTACTTC
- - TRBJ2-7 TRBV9 CASSVTRSSYEQYF TGTGCCAGCAGCGTCACTCGGTCCTCGTACGAGCAGTACTTC
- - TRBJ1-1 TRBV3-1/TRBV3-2 CASSQFGGRTEAFF TGTGCCAGCAGCCAATTCGGGGGGCGGACTGAAGCTTTCTTT
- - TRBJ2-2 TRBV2 CASSARTNTGELFF TGTGCCAGCAGTGCCAGGACGAACACCGGGGAGCTGTTTTTT
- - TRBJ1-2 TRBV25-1 CASSDPYYGYTF TGTGCCAGCAGTGACCCTTACTATGGCTACACCTTC
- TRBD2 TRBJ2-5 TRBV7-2 CASSVSSGGTQETQYF TGTGCCAGCAGCGTGTCTAGCGGGGGAACCCAAGAGACCCAGTACTTC
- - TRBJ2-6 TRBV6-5 CATRSPSGANVLTF TGTGCCACCCGGTCTCCTTCTGGGGCCAACGTCCTGACTTTC
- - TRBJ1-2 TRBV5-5 CASSPIVTGNYGYTF TGTGCCAGCAGCCCTATCGTAACAGGGAACTATGGCTACACCTTC
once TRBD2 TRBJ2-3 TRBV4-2 CASSQWMGSGAKSGDTQYF TGTGCCAGCAGCCAATGGATGGGTAGCGGGGCAAAGAGTGGAGATACGCAGTATTTT
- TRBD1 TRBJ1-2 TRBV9 CASSAITGGEGGYTF TGTGCCAGCAGCGCCATAACAGGGGGCGAAGGTGGCTACACCTTC
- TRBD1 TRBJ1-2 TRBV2 CASSTQGAYGYTF TGTGCCAGCAGCACACAGGGGGCCTATGGCTACACCTTC
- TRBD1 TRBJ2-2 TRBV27 CASSLVTGVNTGELFF TGTGCCAGCAGTTTGGTCACAGGGGTGAACACCGGGGAGCTGTTTTTT
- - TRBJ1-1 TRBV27 CASSLSYNTEAFF TGTGCCAGCAGTTTGTCGTATAACACTGAAGCTTTCTTT